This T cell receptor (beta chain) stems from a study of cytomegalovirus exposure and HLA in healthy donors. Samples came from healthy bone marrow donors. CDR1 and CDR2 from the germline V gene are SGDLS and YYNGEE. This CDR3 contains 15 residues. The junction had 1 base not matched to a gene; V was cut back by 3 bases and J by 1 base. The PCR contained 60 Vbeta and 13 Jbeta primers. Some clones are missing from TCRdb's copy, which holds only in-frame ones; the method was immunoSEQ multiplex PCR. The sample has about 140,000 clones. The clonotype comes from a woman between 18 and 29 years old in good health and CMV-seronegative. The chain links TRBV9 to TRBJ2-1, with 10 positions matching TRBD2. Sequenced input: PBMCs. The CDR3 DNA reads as TGTGCCAGCAGCGATAGCGGGAGGTCCTACAATGAGCAGTTCTTC. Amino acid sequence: CASSDSGRSYNEQFF.